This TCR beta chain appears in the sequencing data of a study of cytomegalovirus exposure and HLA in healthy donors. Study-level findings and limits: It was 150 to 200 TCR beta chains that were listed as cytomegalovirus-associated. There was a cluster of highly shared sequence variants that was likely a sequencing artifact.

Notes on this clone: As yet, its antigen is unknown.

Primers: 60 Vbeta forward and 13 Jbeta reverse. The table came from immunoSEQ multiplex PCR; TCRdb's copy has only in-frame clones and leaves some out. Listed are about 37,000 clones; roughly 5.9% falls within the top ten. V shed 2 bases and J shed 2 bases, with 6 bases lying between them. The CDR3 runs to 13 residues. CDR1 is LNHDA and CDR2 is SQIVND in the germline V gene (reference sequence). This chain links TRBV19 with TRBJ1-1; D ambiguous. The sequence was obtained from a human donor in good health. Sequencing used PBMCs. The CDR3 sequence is CASSIRDNTEAFF. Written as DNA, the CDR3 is TGTGCCAGTAGTATACGGGATAACACTGAAGCTTTCTTT.